These T cell receptor beta chains were read from a single sample in a study of cytomegalovirus exposure and HLA in healthy donors. Some clones are missing from TCRdb's copy, which holds only in-frame ones; the method was immunoSEQ multiplex PCR. The table includes under 200,000 clones, 70% to 80% detected once. Sequencing input: PBMCs. Every receptor here comes from a woman aged 40 to 50 in good health and CMV-seronegative. Each CDR3 is given with its conserved first and last residue. A D gene is named only where the DNA matches it firmly. Only part of the rows carry a size: once, few, many, or a class if the clone is expanded.

j_gene,d_gene,v_gene,abundance,CDR3nt,CDR3aa
TRBJ2-3,TRBD2,TRBV2,-,TGTGCCAGCGGGGGAGGAGCGGGGGGCCAAGATACGCAGTATTTT,CASGGGAGGQDTQYF
TRBJ2-5,-,TRBV5-6,-,TGTGCCAGCAGCTTGAAGCTACAAGAGACCCAGTACTTC,CASSLKLQETQYF
TRBJ1-2,-,TRBV4-1,-,TGCGCCAGCAGCCACCCCGCCGCGGGGTCGGCCTATGGCTACACCTTC,CASSHPAAGSAYGYTF
TRBJ1-1,-,TRBV12-5,-,TGTGCTAGTGGTTTGGATATGAACACTGAAGCTTTCTTT,CASGLDMNTEAFF
TRBJ2-7,-,TRBV6-5,-,TGTGCCACCTCCCCGGCGGTCGACTACGAGCAGTACTTC,CATSPAVDYEQYF
TRBJ1-6,-,TRBV19,-,TGTGCCAGTAGTACCAGGCTAATTTCCAATTCACCCCTCCACTTT,CASSTRLISNSPLHF
TRBJ2-5,-,TRBV6-1,-,TGTGCCAGCAGTGAAGTCGGGGTTCTAGCCACGGGAGAGACCCAGTACTTC,CASSEVGVLATGETQYF
TRBJ1-2,-,TRBV5-4,-,TGTGCCAGCAGCGCGGACAGAACCCATGGCTACACCTTC,CASSADRTHGYTF
TRBJ1-1,-,TRBV11-3,-,TGTGCCAGCAGCTTCTACGTTCGGGGGTCTGAAGCTTTCTTT,CASSFYVRGSEAFF
TRBJ1-2,-,TRBV5-1,-,TGCGCCAGCAGCGTAAACCCGGACAGACGCTATGGCTACACCTTC,CASSVNPDRRYGYTF
TRBJ1-3,TRBD1,TRBV7-8,-,TGTGCCAGCAGCTCGGGACAGGGTTCTGGAAACACCATATATTTT,CASSSGQGSGNTIYF
TRBJ2-7,-,TRBV5-1,-,TGCGCCAGCAGCTTGGGCAGTGCGACAGCGAGCTCCTACGAGCAGTACTTC,CASSLGSATASSYEQYF
TRBJ2-3,TRBD1,TRBV27,-,TGTGCCAGCAGTTTAGTGGGACAGGGGTTCGCAGATACGCAGTATTTT,CASSLVGQGFADTQYF
TRBJ1-2,-,TRBV28,once,TGTGCCAGCAGTTTAGTGGGGGGACTAGACTATGGCTACACCTTC,CASSLVGGLDYGYTF
TRBJ1-2,-,TRBV7-2,-,TGTGCCAGCAGCTTAGGGCCACAGGGATCCAACTATGGCTACACCTTC,CASSLGPQGSNYGYTF
TRBJ1-3,TRBD1,TRBV6-4,-,TGTGCCAGCAGCGCGGGACAGGGTCGGGCTGGAAACACCATATATTTT,CASSAGQGRAGNTIYF
TRBJ2-7,TRBD1,TRBV5-8,-,TGTGCCAGCAGCCGGGACAGGGGCGCCTCCTACGAGCAGTACTTC,CASSRDRGASYEQYF
TRBJ1-2,-,TRBV2,-,TGTGCCAGCAGTGAAAATCGGGACTATGGCTACACCTTC,CASSENRDYGYTF
TRBJ2-1,-,TRBV30,-,TGTGCCTGGAGGCCAGGAATTTACAATGAGCAGTTCTTC,CAWRPGIYNEQFF
TRBJ2-1,TRBD2,TRBV7-2,-,TGTGCCAGCAGCTTGCCCAGACTAGCGGGAGTGGGGAATGAGCAGTTCTTC,CASSLPRLAGVGNEQFF
TRBJ1-5,TRBD1,TRBV7-9,-,TGTGCCAGCAGCTTCGGGACAGCTCTGAATCAGCCCCAGCATTTT,CASSFGTALNQPQHF
TRBJ2-1,-,TRBV7-9,-,TGTGCCAGCAGCTTTCTGGTGGGCAACTACAATGAGCAGTTCTTC,CASSFLVGNYNEQFF
TRBJ2-1,-,TRBV13,-,TGTGCCAGCAGCTTCCTCTCCTACAATGAGCAGTTCTTC,CASSFLSYNEQFF
TRBJ1-1,TRBD1,TRBV19,-,TGTGCCAGTAGTATAGATCGGGTGGGGGACAGGGCTAAGAACACTGAAGCTTTCTTT,CASSIDRVGDRAKNTEAFF
TRBJ2-7,-,TRBV5-1,-,TGCGCCAGCAGTTCCCGAGGCACCTACGAGCAGTACTTC,CASSSRGTYEQYF
TRBJ2-3,TRBD2,TRBV7-7,-,TGTGCTAGCAGCTATGGGGGGGTTGGCACAGATACGCAGTATTTT,CASSYGGVGTDTQYF
TRBJ2-1,TRBD2,TRBV19,-,TGTGCCAGTAGTAGGACTAGCGGGGGGCTCTGTGAGCAGTTCTTC,CASSRTSGGLCEQFF
TRBJ1-2,-,TRBV25-1,-,TGTGCCAGCAGTGAACGCTCCGGGGGCTATGGCTACACCTTC,CASSERSGGYGYTF
TRBJ1-2,TRBD1,TRBV7-9,-,TGTGCCAGCAGCTCTCAGAGCTCCGGGACAGGGGCCTATGGCTACACCTTC,CASSSQSSGTGAYGYTF